This entry lists 24 T cell receptor beta chains sequenced from one sample in a study of cytomegalovirus exposure and HLA in healthy donors. A multiplex PCR was run with 60 Vbeta primers and 13 Jbeta primers. Sequenced by immunoSEQ multiplex PCR; TCRdb stores in-frame clones only, minus some. The table lists over 200,000 clones, roughly four fifths of them singletons. Sequenced material: PBMCs. All receptors come from a woman between 35 and 50 years old in good health and CMV-seronegative.

This clone was observed a few times. The genes are TRBV6-6 and TRBJ1-6, with D possibly being TRBD1 (5 bases). This CDR3 is built from 15 residues. Trimming shortened V by 2 bases and J by 7 bases, and 12 bases separated the two germline ends. The germline V gene has CDR1 MNHNY and CDR2 SVGAGI (reference sequence). The CDR3 nucleotides read TGTGCCAGCAGTTACGTCGCAGGGCCGAATTCACCCCTCCACTTT. This gives the protein CASSYVAGPNSPLHF.

V gene TRBV5-6 combines with J gene TRBJ1-2; D ambiguous. The germline V gene has CDR1 SGHDT and CDR2 YYEEEE. This CDR3 contains 14 residues. Trimming cost V 0 bases and J 3 bases, with 9 bases left between them. CDR3 region: CASSLVGTDYGYTF. In DNA form, the CDR3 reads TGTGCCAGCAGCTTGGTTGGTACAGACTATGGCTACACCTTC.

The chain has TRBV7-9 and TRBJ1-2; 8 nucleotides align to TRBD1. Germline V gene data show CDR1 as SEHNR and CDR2 as FQNEAQ (reference sequence). V lost 1 base and J lost 6; bases outside the gene matches: 4. The CDR3 extends over 14 amino acids. CDR3 coding DNA: TGTGCCAGCAGCTTAGGGACAGGGCCCGATGGCTACACCTTC. It translates to CASSLGTGPDGYTF. Complete variable domain (other parts from reference TRBV7-9 and TRBJ1-2): DTGVSQNPRHKITKRGQNVTFRCDPISEHNRLYWYRQTLGQGPEFLTYFQNEAQLEKSRLLSDRFSAERPKGSFSTLEIQRTEQGDSAMYLCASSLGTGPDGYTFGSGTRLTVV.

The V gene is TRBV6-6, the J gene TRBJ1-3; D is undetermined. Trimming stripped 4 bases from V and 8 bases from J, with 15 bases between. The CDR3 loop spans 14 amino acids. Looked up from germline, CDR1 is MNHNY and CDR2 is SVGAGI (reference sequence). For the CDR3, the DNA is TGTGCCAGCAGTTTCGGGAGGGTCTGGGACACCATATATTTT. Protein sequence: CASSFGRVWDTIYF.

The chain joins TRBV11-3 to TRBJ1-2; D is ambiguous. CDR3 length equals 13 residues. Germline V gene lookup returns CDR1 SGHNT and CDR2 YENEEA. V lost 8 bases and J lost 3, with 13 bases in between. CDR3 residues: CASGPGSYYGYTF. DNA of the CDR3: TGTGCCAGCGGGCCCGGGAGCTACTATGGCTACACCTTC.

The chain recombines TRBV5-1 with TRBJ2-2, with 10 bases that match TRBD2. Trimming removed 4 bases from V and 4 bases from J; junction bases left unmatched: 7. The germline V gene has CDR1 SGHRS and CDR2 YFSETQ. The CDR3 is made up of 16 amino acids. The CDR3, as DNA: TGCGCCAGCAGCATTCTAGCGGGGGCCATCACCGGGGAGCTGTTTTTT. The encoded protein is CASSILAGAITGELFF.

The V call is TRBV2, the J call TRBJ2-3, with 11 bases lining up with TRBD2. The germline V gene has CDR1 SNHLY and CDR2 FYNNEI. The CDR3 extends over 17 amino acids. V shed 4 bases, J shed 2 bases, and the junction held 8 bases outside the gene matches. CDR3 loop: CASSGLAGLTNTDTQYF. The DNA of the CDR3 is TGTGCCAGCAGTGGACTAGCGGGACTAACTAACACAGATACGCAGTATTTT.

This clone appeared a single time. The V gene is TRBV19, the J gene TRBJ2-3; TRBD2 is a possible D gene (6 bases). The V end lost 3 bases, the J end lost 7 bases, and 17 bases lay between the germline ends. The CDR3 sequence is 15 residues long. CDR1 is LNHDA and CDR2 is SQIVND in the germline V gene (reference sequence). The DNA of the CDR3 is TGTGCCAGTAGTATTGGTGGGGCCCGGGGGAATACGCAGTATTTT. This sequence encodes CASSIGGARGNTQYF. Looking up the rest from reference TRBV19 and TRBJ2-3 gives the full variable domain: DGGITQSPKYLFRKEGQNVTLSCEQNLNHDAMYWYRQDPGQGLRLIYYSQIVNDFQKGDIAEGYSVSREKKESFPLTVTSAQKNPTAFYLCASSIGGARGNTQYFGPGTRLTVL.

The table lists this clone with a count of one. V usage is TRBV5-1 and J usage is TRBJ2-5, with D possibly matching TRBD2 (5 bases). V lost 3 bases and J 4 bases, leaving 13 bases between the germline ends. Germline V gives CDR1 SGHRS, CDR2 YFSETQ. The CDR3 runs to 14 residues. Here the CDR3 reads CASSSGVVSETQYF. CDR3 DNA sequence: TGCGCCAGCAGCTCCGGGGTAGTTTCAGAGACCCAGTACTTC.

This chain joins TRBV18 and TRBJ1-1; the D gene is possibly TRBD1 (6 bases). The CDR3 has 12 residues. CDR1 is KGHSH, CDR2 LQKENI, per germline. V was shortened by 6 bases and J by 5 bases, with 10 bases between the two germline ends. CDR3 coding DNA: TGTGCCAGCTCGAAGGGGGATACTGAAGCTTTCTTT. This encodes CASSKGDTEAFF.

The J gene is TRBJ2-3, the V gene TRBV13; 10 positions match TRBD2. V lost 5 bases to trimming and J lost 4 bases; unmatched junction nucleotides: 6. This CDR3 comprises 15 residues. The germline gives CDR1 PRHDT, CDR2 FYEKMQ (reference sequence). CDR3 in DNA: TGTGCCAGCAGCCCCCAGCGGGGGGGATCAGATACGCAGTATTTT. Translated, it gives CASSPQRGGSDTQYF.

The V gene is TRBV19, the J gene TRBJ2-3; TRBD2 aligns across 13 bases. Germline V gene data show CDR1 as LNHDA and CDR2 as SQIVND (reference sequence). J gave up 5 bases and V 4 bases, and 6 bases lay outside the gene matches. This CDR3 has 16 residues. CDR3 nucleotide sequence: TGTGCCAGTAGTACAAGGACTAGCGGGGGCTTAGATACGCAGTATTTT. It yields the protein CASSTRTSGGLDTQYF.

The chain employs TRBV19 and TRBJ1-5; 7 bases line up with TRBD1. Unmatched junction bases numbered 5, after V lost 5 bases and J lost 4 bases. The CDR3 has 14 residues. Germline loops: CDR1 LNHDA, CDR2 SQIVND (reference sequence). CDR3 region: CASSGQGGNQPQHF. The CDR3 nucleotides read TGTGCCAGTAGTGGGCAGGGGGGAAATCAGCCCCAGCATTTT. Filled out from reference TRBV19 and TRBJ1-5, the complete variable domain reads DGGITQSPKYLFRKEGQNVTLSCEQNLNHDAMYWYRQDPGQGLRLIYYSQIVNDFQKGDIAEGYSVSREKKESFPLTVTSAQKNPTAFYLCASSGQGGNQPQHFGDGTRLSIL.

This rearrangement joins TRBV2 to TRBJ2-3, with 9 bases fitting TRBD2. Germline CDR1 SNHLY, CDR2 FYNNEI. Germline trimming cut 1 base from V and 6 bases from J; bases unmatched to any gene: 5. The CDR3 spans 15 residues. The CDR3 region has the DNA TGTGCCAGCAGTGAAGTGCGGGGGGGCCCGGATACGCAGTATTTT. As protein: CASSEVRGGPDTQYF.

This chain links TRBV7-3 with TRBJ1-6, with TRBD1 as a possible D gene (6 bases). The V and J ends lost 5 bases and 7 bases respectively, with 21 bases between them. The CDR3 extends over 17 amino acids. Germline values: CDR1 SGHTA, CDR2 FQGTGA. The DNA of the CDR3 is TGTGCCAGCAGCCTCCGATCCAGGGGATCGCCGAATTCACCCCTCCACTTT. Translation: CASSLRSRGSPNSPLHF.

The CDR3 region has the DNA TGTGCCAGCAGGGAACGGGGGGCGCAAACCGGGGAGCTGTTTTTT. This codes for CASRERGAQTGELFF. V and J are TRBV2 and TRBJ2-2; tentatively, D is TRBD2 (7 bases). CDR1 and CDR2 from the germline V gene are SNHLY and FYNNEI. The CDR3 spans 15 residues. V shed 6 bases and J shed 5 bases, with 16 bases lying between them.

The chain combines TRBV6-5 with TRBJ2-1; TRBD2 is a possible D gene (5 bases). The germline V and J ends were trimmed by 2 bases and 7 bases, with 12 bases remaining between them. Germline lookup yields CDR1 MNHEY and CDR2 SVGAGI. The CDR3 contains 14 residues. CDR3: CASSYDYLRNEQFF. CDR3 sequence (DNA): TGTGCCAGCAGTTACGACTACCTTCGGAATGAGCAGTTCTTC.

This chain links TRBV6-1 with TRBJ2-1; 7 bases agree with TRBD2. The CDR3 spans 15 residues. Germline assignment: CDR1 MNHNS and CDR2 SASEGT. With 7 bases clipped from V and 5 bases from J, the junction kept 11 bases outside the gene matches. CDR3 residues: CASTSRLADNNEQFF. CDR3 sequence (DNA): TGTGCCAGCACTAGTCGACTAGCAGATAACAATGAGCAGTTCTTC.

V and J are TRBV5-3 and TRBJ2-2; D is possibly TRBD2 (5 bases). Being an ORF, TRBV5-3 has a function that is uncertain. The CDR3 contains 15 residues. V was pared by 0 bases and J by 3 bases, with 9 bases between. The DNA for the CDR3 is TGTGCCAGAAGCTTGGGCACTAGATACACCGGGGAGCTGTTTTTT. As protein: CARSLGTRYTGELFF.

The rearrangement joins TRBV4-3 to TRBJ2-7; possibly TRBD2 for D (6 bases). The CDR3 has 16 amino acids. Per the germline V gene, CDR1 is LGHNA and CDR2 is YSLEER. V lost 4 bases, J lost 0 bases, and 16 bases lay in between. The CDR3 bases are TGCGCCAGCAGCCTGGGGGGAACCGGGGCCTCCTACGAGCAGTACTTC. Amino acid sequence: CASSLGGTGASYEQYF.

The CDR3 sequence: CASSIGRILSGNTIYF. The DNA for the CDR3 is TGTGCCAGTAGTATTGGCAGAATTCTCTCTGGAAACACCATATATTTT. The rearrangement joins TRBV19 to TRBJ1-3, with D hard to call. The V end lost 3 bases, the J end lost 0 bases, and 12 bases lay between the germline ends. Germline CDR1 and CDR2: LNHDA and SQIVND (reference sequence). CDR3 length: 16 amino acids.

The genes are TRBV28 and TRBJ2-7, with TRBD2 identical over 9 bases. The junction had 18 bases not matched to a gene; V was cut back by 4 bases and J by 5 bases. CDR3 length: 18 residues. Germline V gives CDR1 MDHEN, CDR2 SYDVKM. Here the CDR3 reads CASSSFIAGASWIHEQYF. As DNA, the CDR3 is TGTGCCAGCAGTTCCTTCATAGCGGGGGCCTCCTGGATTCACGAGCAGTACTTC. The full variable domain, its missing parts supplied by reference TRBV28 and TRBJ2-7, is DVKVTQSSRYLVKRTGEKVFLECVQDMDHENMFWYRQDPGLGLRLIYFSYDVKMKEKGDIPEGYSVSREKKERFSLILESASTNQTSMYLCASSSFIAGASWIHEQYFGPGTRLTVT.

This chain joins TRBV5-1 and TRBJ1-2, with D unresolved. V lost 4 bases to trimming and J lost 4 bases, with 11 bases between them. This CDR3 contains 13 residues. Germline CDR1 is SGHRS and CDR2 is YFSETQ. The DNA of the CDR3 is TGCGCCAGCAGCCAGGAGGGTGCCTATGGCTACACCTTC. The encoded protein is CASSQEGAYGYTF. Drawing the rest from reference TRBV5-1 and TRBJ1-2, the complete variable domain is KAGVTQTPRYLIKTRGQQVTLSCSPISGHRSVSWYQQTPGQGLQFLFEYFSETQRNKGNFPGRFSGRQFSNSRSEMNVSTLELGDSALYLCASSQEGAYGYTFGSGTRLTVV.

The rearrangement links TRBV5-1 to TRBJ2-1, with 8 bases lining up with TRBD2. The CDR3 consists of 15 residues. Germline loops: CDR1 SGHRS, CDR2 YFSETQ. Trimming cost V 5 bases and J 6 bases; bases outside gene matches: 10. CDR3 amino acids: CASSSTGTSSNEQFF. The CDR3 DNA sequence: TGCGCCAGCAGTTCGACCGGGACTAGTAGCAATGAGCAGTTCTTC.